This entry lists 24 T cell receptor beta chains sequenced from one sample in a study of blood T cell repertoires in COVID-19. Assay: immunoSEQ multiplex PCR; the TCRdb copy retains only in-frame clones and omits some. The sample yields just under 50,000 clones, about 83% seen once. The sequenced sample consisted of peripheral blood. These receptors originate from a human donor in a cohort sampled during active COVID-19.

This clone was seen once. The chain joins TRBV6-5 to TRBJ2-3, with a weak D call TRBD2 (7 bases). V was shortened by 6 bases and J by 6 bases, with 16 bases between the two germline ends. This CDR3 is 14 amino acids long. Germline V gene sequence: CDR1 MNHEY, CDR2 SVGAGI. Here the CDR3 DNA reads TGTGCCAGCAGGAACCGGGGGGCGGGGGATACGCAGTATTTT. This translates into CASRNRGAGDTQYF.

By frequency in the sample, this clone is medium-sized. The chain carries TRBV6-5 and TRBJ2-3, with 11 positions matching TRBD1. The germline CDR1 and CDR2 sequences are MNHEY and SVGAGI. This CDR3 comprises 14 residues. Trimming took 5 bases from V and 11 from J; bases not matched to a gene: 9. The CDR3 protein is CASSPGQGVVGQYF. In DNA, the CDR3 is TGTGCCAGCAGTCCGGGACAGGGGGTGGTCGGGCAGTATTTT.

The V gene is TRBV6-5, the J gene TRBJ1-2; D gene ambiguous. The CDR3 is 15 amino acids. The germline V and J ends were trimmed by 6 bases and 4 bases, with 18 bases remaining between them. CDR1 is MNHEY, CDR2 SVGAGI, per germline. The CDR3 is CASRAPTGSPYGYTF. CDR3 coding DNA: TGTGCCAGCAGAGCACCAACCGGGTCCCCCTATGGCTACACCTTC.

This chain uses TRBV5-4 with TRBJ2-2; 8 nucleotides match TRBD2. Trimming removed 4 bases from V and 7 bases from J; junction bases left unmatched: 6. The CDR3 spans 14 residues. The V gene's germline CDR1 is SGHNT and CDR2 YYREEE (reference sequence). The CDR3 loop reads CASSPGLVGGELFF. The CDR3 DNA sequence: TGTGCCAGCAGCCCGGGACTAGTGGGCGGGGAGCTGTTTTTT.

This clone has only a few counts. The CDR3 here is CASSYFAGDNEQFF. The CDR3 region has the DNA TGTGCCAGCAGTTACTTTGCGGGGGACAATGAGCAGTTCTTC. V and J are TRBV6-5 and TRBJ2-1; TRBD2 matches 7 bases. The trim removed 1 base at V and 5 bases at J, leaving 2 bases unmatched. This CDR3 spans 14 amino acids. CDR1 is MNHEY and CDR2 is SVGAGI in the germline V gene.

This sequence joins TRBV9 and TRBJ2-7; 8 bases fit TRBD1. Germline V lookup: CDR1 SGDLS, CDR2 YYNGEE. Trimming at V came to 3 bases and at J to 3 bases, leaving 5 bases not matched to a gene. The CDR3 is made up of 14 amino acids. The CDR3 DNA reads TGTGCCAGCAGCGCGGGGACAGGAAACTACGAGCAGTACTTC. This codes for CASSAGTGNYEQYF.

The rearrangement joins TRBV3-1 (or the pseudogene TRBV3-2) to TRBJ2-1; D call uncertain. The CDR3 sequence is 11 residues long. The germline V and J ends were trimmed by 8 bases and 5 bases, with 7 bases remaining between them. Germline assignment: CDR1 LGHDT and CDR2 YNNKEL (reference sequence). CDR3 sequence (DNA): TGTGCCAGCCGGTTAAACAATGAGCAGTTCTTC. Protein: CASRLNNEQFF.

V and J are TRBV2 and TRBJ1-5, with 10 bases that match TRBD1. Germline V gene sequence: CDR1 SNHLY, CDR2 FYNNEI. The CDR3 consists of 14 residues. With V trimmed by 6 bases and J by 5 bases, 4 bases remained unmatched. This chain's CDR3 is CASRGGQGYQPQHF. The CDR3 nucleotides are TGTGCCAGCAGAGGGGGACAGGGGTATCAGCCCCAGCATTTT.

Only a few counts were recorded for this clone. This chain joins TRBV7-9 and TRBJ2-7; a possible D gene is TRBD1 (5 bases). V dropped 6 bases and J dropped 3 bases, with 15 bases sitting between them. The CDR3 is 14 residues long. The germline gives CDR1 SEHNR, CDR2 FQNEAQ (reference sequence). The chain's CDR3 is CASRGPQQGYEQYF. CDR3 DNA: TGTGCCAGCAGGGGCCCGCAGCAGGGCTACGAGCAGTACTTC. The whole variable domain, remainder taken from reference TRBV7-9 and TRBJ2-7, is DTGVSQNPRHKITKRGQNVTFRCDPISEHNRLYWYRQTLGQGPEFLTYFQNEAQLEKSRLLSDRFSAERPKGSFSTLEIQRTEQGDSAMYLCASRGPQQGYEQYFGPGTRLTVT.

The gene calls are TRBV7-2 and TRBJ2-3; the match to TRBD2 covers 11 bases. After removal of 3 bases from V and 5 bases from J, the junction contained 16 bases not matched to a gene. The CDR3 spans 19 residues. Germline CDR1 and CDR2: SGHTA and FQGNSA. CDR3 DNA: TGTGCCAGCAGCTTGCTAGGGCTGGGTAGCGGGGGGGCTAGAGATACGCAGTATTTT. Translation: CASSLLGLGSGGARDTQYF. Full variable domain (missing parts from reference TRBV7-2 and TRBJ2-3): GAGVSQSPSNKVTEKGKDVELRCDPISGHTALYWYRQSLGQGLEFLIYFQGNSAPDKSGLPSDRFSAERTGGSVSTLTIQRTQQEDSAVYLCASSLLGLGSGGARDTQYFGPGTRLTVL.

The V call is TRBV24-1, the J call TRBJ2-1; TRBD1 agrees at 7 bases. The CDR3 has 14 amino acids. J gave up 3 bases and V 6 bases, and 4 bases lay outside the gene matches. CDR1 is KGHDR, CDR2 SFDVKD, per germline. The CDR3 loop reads CATSPGGNYNEQFF. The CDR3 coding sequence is TGTGCCACCAGTCCAGGGGGAAACTACAATGAGCAGTTCTTC.

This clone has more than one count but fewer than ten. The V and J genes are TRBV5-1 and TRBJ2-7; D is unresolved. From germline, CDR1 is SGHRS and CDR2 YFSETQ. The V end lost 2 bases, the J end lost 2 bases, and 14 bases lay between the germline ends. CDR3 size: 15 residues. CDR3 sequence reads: CASSFFSGWAYEQYF. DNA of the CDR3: TGCGCCAGCAGCTTCTTTTCAGGTTGGGCCTACGAGCAGTACTTC.

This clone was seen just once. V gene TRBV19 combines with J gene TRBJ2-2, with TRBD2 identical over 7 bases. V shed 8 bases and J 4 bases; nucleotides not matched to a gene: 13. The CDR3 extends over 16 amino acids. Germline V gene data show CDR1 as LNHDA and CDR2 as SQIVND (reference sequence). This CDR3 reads CASRVTNGGGTGELFF. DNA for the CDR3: TGTGCCAGTCGAGTAACCAACGGCGGGGGCACCGGGGAGCTGTTTTTT.

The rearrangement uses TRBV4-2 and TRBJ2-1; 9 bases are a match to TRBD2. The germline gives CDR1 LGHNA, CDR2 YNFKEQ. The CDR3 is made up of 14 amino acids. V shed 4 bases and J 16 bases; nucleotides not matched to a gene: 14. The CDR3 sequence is CASSRDAGGPSNFF. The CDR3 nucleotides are TGTGCCAGCAGCCGCGATGCGGGGGGGCCTTCAAACTTCTTC.

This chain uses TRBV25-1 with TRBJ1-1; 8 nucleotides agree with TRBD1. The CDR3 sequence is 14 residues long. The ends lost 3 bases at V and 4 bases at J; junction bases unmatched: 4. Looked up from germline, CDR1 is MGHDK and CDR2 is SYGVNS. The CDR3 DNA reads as TGTGCCAGCAGTGATACAGGGGGTTTCACTGAAGCTTTCTTT. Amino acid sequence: CASSDTGGFTEAFF.

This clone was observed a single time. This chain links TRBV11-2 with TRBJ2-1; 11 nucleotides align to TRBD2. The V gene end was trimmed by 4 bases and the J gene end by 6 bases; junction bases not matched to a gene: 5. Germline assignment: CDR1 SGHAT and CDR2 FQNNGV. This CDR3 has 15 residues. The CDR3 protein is CASSSLAGGINEQFF. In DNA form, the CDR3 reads TGTGCCAGCAGCTCGCTAGCGGGGGGAATCAATGAGCAGTTCTTC. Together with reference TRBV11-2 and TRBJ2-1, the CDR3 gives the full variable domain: EAGVAQSPRYKIIEKRQSVAFWCNPISGHATLYWYQQILGQGPKLLIQFQNNGVVDDSQLPKDRFSAERLKGVDSTLKIQPAKLEDSAVYLCASSSLAGGINEQFFGPGTRLTVL.

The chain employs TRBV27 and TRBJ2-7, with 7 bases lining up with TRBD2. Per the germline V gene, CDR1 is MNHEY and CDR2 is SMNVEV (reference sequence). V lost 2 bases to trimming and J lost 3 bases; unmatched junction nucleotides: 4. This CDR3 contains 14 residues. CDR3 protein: CASSLGGRGYEQYF. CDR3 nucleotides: TGTGCCAGCAGTTTAGGTGGGAGGGGCTACGAGCAGTACTTC.

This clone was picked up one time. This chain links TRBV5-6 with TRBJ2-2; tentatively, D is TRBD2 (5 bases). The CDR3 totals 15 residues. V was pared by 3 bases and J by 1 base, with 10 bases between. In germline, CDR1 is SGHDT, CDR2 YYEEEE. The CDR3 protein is CASSSTRLNTGELFF. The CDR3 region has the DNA TGTGCCAGCAGCTCTACTAGGTTGAACACCGGGGAGCTGTTTTTT. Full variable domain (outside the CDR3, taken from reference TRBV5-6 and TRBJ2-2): DAGVTQSPTHLIKTRGQQVTLRCSPKSGHDTVSWYQQALGQGPQFIFQYYEEEERQRGNFPDRFSGHQFPNYSSELNVNALLLGDSALYLCASSSTRLNTGELFFGEGSRLTVL.

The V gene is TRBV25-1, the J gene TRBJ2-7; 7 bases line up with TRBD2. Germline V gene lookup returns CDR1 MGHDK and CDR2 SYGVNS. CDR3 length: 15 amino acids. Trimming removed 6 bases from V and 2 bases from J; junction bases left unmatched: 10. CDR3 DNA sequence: TGTGCCAGCAGAGCAGATAGCGGGTTTACCTACGAGCAGTACTTC. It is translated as CASRADSGFTYEQYF.

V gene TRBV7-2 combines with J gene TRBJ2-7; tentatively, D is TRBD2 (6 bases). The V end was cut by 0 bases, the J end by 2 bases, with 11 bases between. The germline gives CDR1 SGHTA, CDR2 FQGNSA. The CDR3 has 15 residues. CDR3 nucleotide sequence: TGTGCCAGCAGCTTAGCCCCCGGGAGCGCCTACGAGCAGTACTTC. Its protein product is CASSLAPGSAYEQYF. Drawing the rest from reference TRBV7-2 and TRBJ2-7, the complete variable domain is GAGVSQSPSNKVTEKGKDVELRCDPISGHTALYWYRQSLGQGLEFLIYFQGNSAPDKSGLPSDRFSAERTGGSVSTLTIQRTQQEDSAVYLCASSLAPGSAYEQYFGPGTRLTVT.

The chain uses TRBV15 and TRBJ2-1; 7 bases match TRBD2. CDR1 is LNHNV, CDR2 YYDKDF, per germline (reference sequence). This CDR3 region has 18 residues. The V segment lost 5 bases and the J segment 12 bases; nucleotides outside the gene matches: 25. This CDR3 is CATSRTDVGGGLVIRQFF. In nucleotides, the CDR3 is TGTGCCACCAGCCGCACCGATGTGGGGGGAGGACTAGTCATAAGGCAGTTCTTC.

The CDR3 DNA is TGTGCCAGCAGTTTCAGGGTGAAGGGAAACACCATATATTTT. It translates to CASSFRVKGNTIYF. The chain recombines TRBV6-5 with TRBJ1-3; TRBD1 is a possible D gene (5 bases). This CDR3 contains 14 residues. Trimming removed 4 bases at V and 4 bases at J, with 11 bases between. Germline lookup yields CDR1 MNHEY and CDR2 SVGAGI.

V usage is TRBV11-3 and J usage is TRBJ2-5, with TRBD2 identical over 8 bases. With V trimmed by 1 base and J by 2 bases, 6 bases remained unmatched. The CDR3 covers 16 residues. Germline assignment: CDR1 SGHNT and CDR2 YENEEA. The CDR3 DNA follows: TGTGCCAGCAGCTTAGCCTACGGGGGGGGGCAAGAGACCCAGTACTTC. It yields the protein CASSLAYGGGQETQYF.

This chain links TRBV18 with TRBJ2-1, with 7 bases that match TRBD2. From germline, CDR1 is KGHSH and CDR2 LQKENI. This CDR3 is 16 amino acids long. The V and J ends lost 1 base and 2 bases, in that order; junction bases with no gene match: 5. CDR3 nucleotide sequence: TGTGCCAGCTCACCACTATCTAGCGGCGCCTACAATGAGCAGTTCTTC. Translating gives CASSPLSSGAYNEQFF. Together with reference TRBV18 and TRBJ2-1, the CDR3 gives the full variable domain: NAGVMQNPRHLVRRRGQEARLRCSPMKGHSHVYWYRQLPEEGLKFMVYLQKENIIDESGMPKERFSAEFPKEGPSILRIQQVVRGDSAAYFCASSPLSSGAYNEQFFGPGTRLTVL.